This T cell receptor (beta chain) derives from a study of neurological immune-mediated disorders. The cDNA was produced through 5'RACE with 10-nucleotide random UMIs. Via MiXCR, TCRdb re-called the 5' RACE reads, giving one row per CDR3 protein. Of about 16,000 distinct CDR3 sequences in the sample, less than 25% are singletons; the top ten hold under 25%. In germline, CDR1 is DFQATT, CDR2 SNEGSKA (reference sequence). CDR3 size: 14 residues. The V end was cut by 3 bases, the J end by 7 bases, with 17 bases between. This clonotype was detected ten times or more. The sequenced sample consisted of PBMCs. The rearrangement uses TRBV20-1 and TRBJ2-3, with D maybe TRBD2 (7 bases). The source of this sequence is a man in his fifties in good health. The CDR3 loop is CSARGGGPPNTQYF. CDR3 in DNA: TGCAGTGCTAGGGGGGGGGGGCCCCCGAATACGCAGTATTTT.